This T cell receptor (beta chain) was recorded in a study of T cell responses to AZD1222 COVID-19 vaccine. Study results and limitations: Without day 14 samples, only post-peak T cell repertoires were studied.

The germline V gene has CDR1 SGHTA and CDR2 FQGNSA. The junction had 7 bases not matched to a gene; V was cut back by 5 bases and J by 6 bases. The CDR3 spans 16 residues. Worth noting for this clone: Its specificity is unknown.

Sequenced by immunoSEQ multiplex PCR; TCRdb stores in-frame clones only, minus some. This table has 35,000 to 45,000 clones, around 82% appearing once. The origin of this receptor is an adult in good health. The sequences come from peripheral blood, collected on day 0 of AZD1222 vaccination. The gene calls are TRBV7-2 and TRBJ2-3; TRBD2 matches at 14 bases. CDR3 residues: CASSVGLAGGGDTQYF. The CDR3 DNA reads TGTGCCAGCAGCGTAGGACTAGCGGGGGGCGGGGATACGCAGTATTTT.